The 20 T cell receptor beta chains reported below all come from one sample, sequenced in a study of identical twins (dated by TCRdb to the mid-2010s). The library was prepared using 5' RACE. The sequencer listed for this sample is Illumina HiSeq 2000. Clones were called with MiXCR by TCRdb after fastp trimmed the public reads at Q25, and only in-frame beta chains were retained. Entries are consolidated by CDR3 protein sequence, retaining the most common genes and DNA. The table for this sample lists 450,000 or so distinct CDR3 sequences; roughly 13% of them were counted only once. The top ten clonotypes cover about 0.94% of the sample. The data also belong to a second study, concerning yellow fever vaccine responses in identical twins.

Specimen: CD4+ T cells sorted from blood. The receptor source for this set is a woman in her late teens or twenties in good health.

The V and J genes are TRBV7-9 and TRBJ2-1, with 16 bases that match TRBD2. CDR3 length: 17 residues. Germline V gene lookup returns CDR1 SEHNR and CDR2 FQNEAQ (reference sequence). Trimming removed 5 bases from V and 6 bases from J; junction bases left unmatched: 7. The CDR3 protein is CASSTGTSGGAFNEQFF. DNA of the CDR3: TGTGCCAGCAGCACCGGGACTAGCGGGGGGGCCTTCAATGAGCAGTTCTTC.

This clonotype showed up just a few times. The rearrangement uses TRBV7-9 and TRBJ2-7, with TRBD2 identical over 8 bases. The length of the CDR3 is 13 residues. V shed 3 bases, J shed 7 bases, and the junction held 5 bases outside the gene matches. Germline V gene data show CDR1 as SEHNR and CDR2 as FQNEAQ (reference sequence). The CDR3 coding sequence is TGTGCCAGCAGCTTCAGCGGGAGTAGTGAGCAGTACTTC. Translated: CASSFSGSSEQYF.

J is TRBJ1-2 and V is TRBV28; weak D call: TRBD1 (6 bases). Trimming removed 4 bases at V and 2 bases at J, with 14 bases between. Germline V gene sequence: CDR1 MDHEN, CDR2 SYDVKM. This CDR3 comprises 15 residues. CDR3 residues: CASSSIYRVNYGYTF. The CDR3 DNA is TGTGCCAGCAGTTCGATTTACAGGGTAAACTATGGCTACACCTTC.

This clonotype was seen only a few times. The chain links TRBV9 to TRBJ2-3; D perhaps matches TRBD2 (6 bases). CDR3 length: 12 residues. Germline V gene sequence: CDR1 SGDLS, CDR2 YYNGEE. Trimming took off 1 base at V and 8 bases at J, with 8 bases between the two ends. The CDR3 sequence is CASSVQGGTQYF. The CDR3 coding sequence is TGTGCCAGCAGCGTACAGGGAGGTACGCAGTATTTT.

The gene calls are TRBV6-2 or TRBV6-3 and TRBJ2-3; D call uncertain. Between the trimmed V and J ends, which lost 0 bases and 5 bases, there was a span of 9 bases. The CDR3 totals 14 residues. CDR1 MNHEY and CDR2 SVGEGT come from the germline V gene. CDR3 bases: TGTGCCAGCAGTTACTCGGGTCCCGGAGATACGCAGTATTTT. Amino acids: CASSYSGPGDTQYF.

This clonotype was seen a few times. The CDR3 DNA reads TGCAGTGCTAAACCAGCCGGGACACCCCTCACCGGGGAGCTGTTTTTT. Its translation is CSAKPAGTPLTGELFF. The V call is TRBV20-1, the J call TRBJ2-2, with a tentative D call TRBD1 (6 bases). Germline loops: CDR1 DFQATT, CDR2 SNEGSKA (reference sequence). V shed 4 bases and J shed 4 bases, with 19 bases lying between them. CDR3 size: 16 residues.

This clonotype was observed a few times. V usage is TRBV6-5 and J usage is TRBJ1-1; D might be TRBD1 (5 bases). V was shortened by 2 bases and J by 3 bases, with 10 bases between the two germline ends. This CDR3 has 14 amino acids. Germline V gene lookup returns CDR1 MNHEY and CDR2 SVGAGI. As DNA, the CDR3 is TGTGCCAGCAGTTACCCGGGGGTTGACACTGAAGCTTTCTTT. This encodes CASSYPGVDTEAFF.

Ten or more counts support this clonotype. One end of the junction varies from germline; a read error may be responsible. The chain is built from TRBV7-2 and TRBJ2-7; D might be TRBD2 (5 bases). Per germline, CDR1 SGHTA and CDR2 FQGNSA. This CDR3 is built from 13 residues. The CDR3, as DNA: TGTGCCAGCAGTTTAGGGAGACCTTACGAGCAGTACTTC. The encoded protein is CASSLGRPYEQYF.

This clonotype occurred many times. The gene calls are TRBV10-3 and TRBJ2-5, with 8 bases aligning to TRBD2. Germline V gene lookup returns CDR1 ENHRY and CDR2 SYGVKD. With V trimmed by 0 bases and J by 3 bases, 0 bases remained unmatched. The CDR3 has 14 residues. The CDR3 sequence is CAISESTSEETQYF. The CDR3 DNA follows: TGTGCCATCAGTGAGTCGACTAGCGAAGAGACCCAGTACTTC.

V is TRBV4-2 and J is TRBJ2-7; 9 nucleotides line up with TRBD1. With 4 bases clipped from V and 6 bases from J, the junction kept 4 bases outside the gene matches. This CDR3 region has 13 residues. Germline CDR1 reads LGHNA; CDR2 reads YNFKEQ. CDR3 loop: CASSPSDRGEQYF. CDR3 nucleotides: TGTGCCAGCAGCCCATCGGACAGGGGCGAGCAGTACTTC.

The gene calls are TRBV18 and TRBJ2-3; no clear D. The CDR3 is 12 amino acids. The germline V gene has CDR1 KGHSH and CDR2 LQKENI. V lost 6 bases, J lost 6 bases, and 10 bases lay in between. DNA for the CDR3: TGTGCCAGCTCGGAGACAAAGGATACGCAGTATTTT. It is translated as CASSETKDTQYF.

The chain links TRBV20-1 to TRBJ2-5; 10 bases match TRBD1. The CDR3 runs to 15 residues. The ends lost 6 bases at V and 3 bases at J; junction bases unmatched: 10. Germline values: CDR1 DFQATT, CDR2 SNEGSKA (reference sequence). The CDR3 region is CSAPISGTGEETQYF. CDR3 nucleotide sequence: TGCAGTGCGCCCATCTCCGGGACAGGGGAAGAGACCCAGTACTTC.

This clonotype was observed a handful of times. Because the CDR3 is missing its conserved closing phenylalanine or tryptophan, this is likely a read error. It is unclear where the CDR3 begins or ends on the DNA, so no DNA is shown, and the CDR3 is as TCRdb lists it. The V and J genes are TRBV11-3 and TRBJ1-6. Germline lookup yields CDR1 SGHNT and CDR2 YENEEA. With termini counted, the CDR3 has 9 amino acids. The chain's CDR3 is CASSLRPRR.

The chain joins TRBV9 to TRBJ2-3, with TRBD2 as a possible D gene (5 bases). V was shortened by 2 bases and J by 0 bases, with 10 bases between the two germline ends. Germline V lookup: CDR1 SGDLS, CDR2 YYNGEE. This CDR3 contains 15 residues. The CDR3 coding sequence is TGTGCCAGCAGCGTCGGGGATCTTAGCACAGATACGCAGTATTTT. Translated: CASSVGDLSTDTQYF.

This clonotype was picked up a small number of times. This chain links TRBV6-2 or TRBV6-3 with TRBJ2-1; 8 bases agree with TRBD1. Germline-derived CDR1 and CDR2 are MNHEY and SVGEGT. This CDR3 contains 13 residues. Unmatched junction bases numbered 1, after V lost 7 bases and J lost 2 bases. This CDR3 reads CASTQGAYNEQFF. The CDR3, as DNA: TGTGCCAGCACACAGGGGGCCTACAATGAGCAGTTCTTC.

CDR3 residues: CASSPGTAFGETQYF. CDR3 nucleotide sequence: TGTGCCAGCAGCCCCGGGACAGCCTTTGGGGAGACCCAGTACTTC. The J gene is TRBJ2-5, the V gene TRBV7-9; 7 nucleotides match TRBD1. This CDR3 contains 15 residues. Germline-derived CDR1 and CDR2 are SEHNR and FQNEAQ (reference sequence). V trimming: 5 bases; J trimming: 5 bases; junction bases outside the gene matches: 11.

The chain is built from TRBV11-2 and TRBJ2-4; unclear D gene. Germline loops: CDR1 SGHAT, CDR2 FQNNGV. The length of the CDR3 is 14 residues. Deletions cut 5 bases from V and 0 bases from J, with 8 bases between. The CDR3: CASSVSLAKNIQYF. In nucleotides, the CDR3 is TGTGCCAGCAGCGTGAGCTTAGCCAAAAACATTCAGTACTTC. Combining the CDR3 with reference TRBV11-2 and TRBJ2-4 gives the whole variable domain EAGVAQSPRYKIIEKRQSVAFWCNPISGHATLYWYQQILGQGPKLLIQFQNNGVVDDSQLPKDRFSAERLKGVDSTLKIQPAKLEDSAVYLCASSVSLAKNIQYFGAGTRLSVL.

V is TRBV6-5 and J is TRBJ1-5; D is uncertain. With 2 bases removed from V and 5 bases from J, the gap between germline ends came to 10 bases. Germline V gene sequence: CDR1 MNHEY, CDR2 SVGAGI. There are 14 residues in the CDR3. Written as DNA, the CDR3 is TGTGCCAGCAGTTACGGAGAGGCGGATCAGCCCCAGCATTTT. The encoded protein is CASSYGEADQPQHF.

This clonotype appeared a few times. V gene TRBV6-4 combines with J gene TRBJ1-6; no clear D. The germline V gene encodes CDR1 MRHNA and CDR2 SNTAGT. CDR3 length equals 14 residues. The V end was cut by 8 bases, the J end by 1 base, with 9 bases between. The CDR3 DNA reads TGTGCCAGCCGCTTGGATTCCTATAATTCACCCCTCCACTTT. Its translation: CASRLDSYNSPLHF.

The rearrangement links TRBV28 to TRBJ2-6; 8 nucleotides match TRBD1. Germline loops: CDR1 MDHEN, CDR2 SYDVKM. CDR3 length: 17 residues. J gave up 3 bases and V 1 base, and 5 bases lay outside the gene matches. CDR3 in amino acids: CASSLFAGGGGANVLTF. The CDR3 bases are TGTGCCAGCAGTTTATTTGCAGGGGGCGGTGGGGCCAACGTCCTGACTTTC.